This note documents a single T cell receptor (beta chain) sequence. No antigen is known for it. No much larger clone is present one base from it, and per-base qualities are unavailable. Patients with autoimmune disease history or receiving systemic immunosuppression were excluded from the trial. Peripheral blood for TCR sequencing was collected from all dose cohorts at baseline, on cycle 4 day 1, and on cycle 7 day 1. Samples came from an open-label, multicenter, first-in-human phase I dose-escalation trial of ivuxolimab. The trial enrolled adults with locally advanced or metastatic head and neck squamous cell, hepatocellular, melanoma or renal cell carcinoma. Before TCR sequencing, CD4+ and CD8+ T cells were separately sorted from peripheral blood. These data come from a study of OX40 agonist ivuxolimab in advanced cancers. A note on the overall study: Ivuxolimab was a fully human IgG2 agonistic monoclonal antibody targeting the costimulatory receptor OX40 (CD134). Intravenous ivuxolimab was administered to patients every 2 weeks at six dose levels: 0.01, 0.1, 0.3, 1.5, 3 and 10 mg/kg. Of the approximately 54 patients in dose escalation, about 20 had hepatocellular carcinoma, some 15 had melanoma, 9 had renal cell carcinoma and 9 had head and neck cancer. In the dose-escalation cohort, around four fifths of patients were male, and the mean age was around 60 years, with a range of roughly 20 to 80. Prior anti-PD-1, anti-PD-L1 or anti-CTLA-4 therapy was permitted, and checkpoint inhibitors had been received by about two fifths of dose-escalation patients. Partial responses were achieved by three dose-escalation patients, of whom one had hepatocellular carcinoma and two had cutaneous melanoma. The purpose of peripheral TCRbeta sequencing was to test whether ivuxolimab changed TCR sequence diversity and led to clonal T-cell expansion. The paper describes the monotherapy dose-escalation part (N = 52 patients) of the phase I trial of ivuxolimab. Summary of the overall study and its limitations: Antigen specificity was not determined for the clonally expanded peripheral T cells. Clonal expansion of both CD4+ and CD8+ blood T cells was observed from baseline to week 6 at doses 0.1 to 3.0 mg/kg. Low levels of normalized T-cell clonal expansion were also seen in some patients who did not respond. After ivuxolimab, CD8+ T cells had more expanded clones than CD4+ T cells on average. In the 0.1-3.0 mg/kg groups, partial responders had among the lowest normalized peripheral clonal expansion, particularly in CD8+ T cells.

Genomic DNA was isolated from the sorted cells so that the TCRbeta CDR3 region could be sequenced. The immunoSEQ Assay was used to sequence the TCRbeta CDR3 regions. TCRdb's version of the immuneACCESS table is confined to in-frame rearrangements and falls short of the full clone set. An unresolved V gene accounts for under half of the shortfall where checked; the remainder is of unknown origin. The sample data list about 29,000 clones, and approximately 89% of these were observed just once. The top ten hold roughly a tenth of the sample. Spanning cysteine to phenylalanine, the CDR3 consists of 11 amino acids. The entry retains the CDR3 DNA only, 33 bases that are in frame from base 1. V is cut by 5 bases and J by 4 bases, and the space between the germline ends is 6 bases. According to the germline V gene (reference sequence), CDR1 reads SEHNR and CDR2 reads FQNEAQ.

Specimen: CD4+ or CD8+ T cells sorted from blood, collected in a trial of the OX40 agonist ivuxolimab. The sequence joins TRBV7-9 to TRBJ2-7; the D gene remains uncertain. The receptor was derived from an adult with an advanced solid tumor such as melanoma, head and neck, liver or kidney cancer. In nucleotides, the sequence is TGTGCCAGCAGCGCTGAGTACGAGCAGTACTTC. This encodes CASSAEYEQYF.